This record looks at one T cell receptor (beta chain) sequence and its context. This record belongs to a study of T cells expressing NK-cell markers. TCRdb re-called the 5' RACE reads and gives one entry per CDR3 protein, without DNA. This sample contains 550,000 to 600,000 distinct CDR3 sequences. Material: blood T cells: a sorted CD56 or NKG2C T cell subset, CD4+ or CD8+ T cells, or bulk PBMC T cells (not recorded which). This TCR was sampled from a man aged 18 to 29 in good health.

The CDR3 region is CASSEPEETQYF. This chain links TRBV25-1 with TRBJ2-5. Germline assignment: CDR1 MGHDK and CDR2 SYGVNS. The CDR3 length is 12 residues.